This TCR beta chain appears in the sequencing data of a study of vaccination effects on CD4 cells after COVID-19. Study-wide context: Participants completed two doses of the BNT162b2 or mRNA-1273 vaccine.

A word on this clone: No antigen is known for it.

Prior to sequencing, the ViraFEST assay stimulated PBMC with viral peptide pools, which expanded the antigen-specific CD4+ T cells. Culturing for ten to eleven days preceded CD4+ T cell isolation. Nucleocapsid antibodies were negative in the vaccine recipients, who had never had SARS-CoV-2 infection. Researchers swapped half the medium for IL-2 medium on both days 3 and 7. The method was immunoSEQ multiplex PCR; TCRdb's version includes in-frame clones alone and lacks a portion of them. Of tens of thousands of clones detected, roughly four fifths appear once; the ten largest clones hold around 2.8%. Whole-study results and caveats: Cross-reactivity with common cold coronaviruses was shown by only 1 of 255 vaccine-induced clones in healthy vaccinees. Infection- and vaccine-induced clones contracted markedly late after vaccination.

Sequenced material: CD4+ T cells from PBMCs cultured with HCoV-NL63 spike peptides, taken before COVID-19 vaccination. The TCR sequence derives from a human donor who received a COVID-19 vaccine.

The DNA for the CDR3 is TGTGCCAGCAGGGACAGGGCTCGTGACGAGCAGTACGTC. Its protein product is CASRDRARDEQYV. The chain recombines TRBV6-6 with TRBJ2-7, with 8 positions matching TRBD1. With 6 bases clipped from V and 5 bases from J, the junction kept 6 bases outside the gene matches. This CDR3 region has 13 residues. Germline CDR1 is MNHNY and CDR2 is SVGAGI (reference sequence).